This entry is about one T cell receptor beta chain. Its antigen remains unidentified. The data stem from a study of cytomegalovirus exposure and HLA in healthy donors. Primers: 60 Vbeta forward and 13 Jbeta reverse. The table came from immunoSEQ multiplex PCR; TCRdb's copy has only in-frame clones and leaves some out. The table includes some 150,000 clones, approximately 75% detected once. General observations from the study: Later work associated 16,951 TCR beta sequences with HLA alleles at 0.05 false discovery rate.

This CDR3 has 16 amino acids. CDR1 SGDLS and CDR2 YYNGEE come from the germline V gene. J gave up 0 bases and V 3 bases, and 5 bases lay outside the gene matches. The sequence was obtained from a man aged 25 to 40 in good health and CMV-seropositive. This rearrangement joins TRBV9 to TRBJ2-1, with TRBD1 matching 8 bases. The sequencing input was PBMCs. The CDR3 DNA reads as TGTGCCAGCAGCGGTACAGGGGGATTCTCCTACAATGAGCAGTTCTTC. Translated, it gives CASSGTGGFSYNEQFF.